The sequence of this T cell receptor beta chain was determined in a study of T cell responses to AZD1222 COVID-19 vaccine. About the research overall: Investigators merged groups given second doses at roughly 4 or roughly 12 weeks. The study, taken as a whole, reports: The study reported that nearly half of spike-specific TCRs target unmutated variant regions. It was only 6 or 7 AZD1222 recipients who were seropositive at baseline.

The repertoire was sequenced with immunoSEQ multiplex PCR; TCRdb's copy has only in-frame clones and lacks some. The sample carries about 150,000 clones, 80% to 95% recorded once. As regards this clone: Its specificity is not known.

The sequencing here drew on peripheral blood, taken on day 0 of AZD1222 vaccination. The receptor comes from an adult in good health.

In DNA, the CDR3 is TGTGCCAGCAGCCAAGGGTGGAGTGGAGGCGGCTACACCTTC. This encodes CASSQGWSGGGYTF. V and J are TRBV3-1 (or the pseudogene TRBV3-2) and TRBJ1-2; D uncertain. Germline V gives CDR1 LGHDT, CDR2 YNNKEL (reference sequence). Trimming pared 1 base from V and 8 bases from J, leaving 14 bases between. The CDR3 consists of 14 residues.